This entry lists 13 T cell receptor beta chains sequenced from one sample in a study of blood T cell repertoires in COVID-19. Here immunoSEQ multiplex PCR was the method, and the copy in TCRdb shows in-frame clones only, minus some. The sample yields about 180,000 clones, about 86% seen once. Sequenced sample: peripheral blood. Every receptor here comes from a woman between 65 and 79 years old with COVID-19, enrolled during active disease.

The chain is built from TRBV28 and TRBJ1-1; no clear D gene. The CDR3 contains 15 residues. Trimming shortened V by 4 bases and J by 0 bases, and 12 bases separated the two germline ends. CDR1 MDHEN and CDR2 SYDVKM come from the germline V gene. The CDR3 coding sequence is TGTGCCAGCAGTTCCACTCCAATTATGAACACTGAAGCTTTCTTT. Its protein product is CASSSTPIMNTEAFF.

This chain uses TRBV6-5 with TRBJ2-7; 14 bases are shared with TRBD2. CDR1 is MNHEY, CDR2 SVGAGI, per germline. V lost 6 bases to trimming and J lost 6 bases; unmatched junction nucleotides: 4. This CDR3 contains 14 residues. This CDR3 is CASSRGLAGGEQYF. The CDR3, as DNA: TGTGCCAGCAGCCGAGGACTAGCGGGAGGCGAGCAGTACTTC.

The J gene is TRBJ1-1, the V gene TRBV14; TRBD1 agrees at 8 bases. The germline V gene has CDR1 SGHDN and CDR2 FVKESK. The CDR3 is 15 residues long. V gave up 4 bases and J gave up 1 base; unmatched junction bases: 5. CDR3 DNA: TGTGCCAGCAGCCCACGGACAGGGACGAACACTGAAGCTTTCTTT. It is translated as CASSPRTGTNTEAFF.

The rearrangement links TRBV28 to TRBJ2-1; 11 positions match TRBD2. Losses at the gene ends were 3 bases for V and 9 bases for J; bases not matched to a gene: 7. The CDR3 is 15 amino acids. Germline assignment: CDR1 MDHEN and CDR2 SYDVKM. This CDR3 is CASSFLLAGVGEQFF. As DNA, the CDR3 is TGTGCCAGCAGTTTCCTACTAGCGGGAGTCGGTGAGCAGTTCTTC.

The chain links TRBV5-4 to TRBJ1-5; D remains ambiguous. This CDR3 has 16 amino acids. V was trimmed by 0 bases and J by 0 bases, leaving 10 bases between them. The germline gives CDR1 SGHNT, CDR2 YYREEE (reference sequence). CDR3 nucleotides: TGTGCCAGCAGCTTGGATGGTATCTATAGCAATCAGCCCCAGCATTTT. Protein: CASSLDGIYSNQPQHF.

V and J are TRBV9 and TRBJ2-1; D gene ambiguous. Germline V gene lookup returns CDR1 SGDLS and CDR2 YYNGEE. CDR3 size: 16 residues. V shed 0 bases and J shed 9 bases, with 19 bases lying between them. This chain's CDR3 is CASSVASSLPLGEQFF. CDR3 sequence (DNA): TGTGCCAGCAGCGTAGCTAGTAGTCTTCCTTTGGGTGAGCAGTTCTTC.

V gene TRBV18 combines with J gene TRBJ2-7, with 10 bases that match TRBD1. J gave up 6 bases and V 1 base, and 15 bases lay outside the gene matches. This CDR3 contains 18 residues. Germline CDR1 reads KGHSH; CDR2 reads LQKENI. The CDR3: CASSPQLRQGALQGEQYF. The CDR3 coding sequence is TGTGCCAGCTCACCACAGTTGCGACAGGGGGCGCTTCAGGGCGAGCAGTACTTC.

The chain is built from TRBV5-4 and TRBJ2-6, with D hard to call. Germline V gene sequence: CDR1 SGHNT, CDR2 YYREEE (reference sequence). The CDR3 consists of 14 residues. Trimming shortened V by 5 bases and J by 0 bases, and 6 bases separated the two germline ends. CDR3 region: CASRLDSGANVLTF. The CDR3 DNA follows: TGTGCCAGCAGGTTAGACTCTGGGGCCAACGTCCTGACTTTC.

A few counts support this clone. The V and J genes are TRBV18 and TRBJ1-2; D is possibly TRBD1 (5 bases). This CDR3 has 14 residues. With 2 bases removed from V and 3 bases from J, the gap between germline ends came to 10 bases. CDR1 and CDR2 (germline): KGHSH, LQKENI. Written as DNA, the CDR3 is TGTGCCAGCTCACCAAGGAGGGGAGACTATGGCTACACCTTC. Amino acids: CASSPRRGDYGYTF.

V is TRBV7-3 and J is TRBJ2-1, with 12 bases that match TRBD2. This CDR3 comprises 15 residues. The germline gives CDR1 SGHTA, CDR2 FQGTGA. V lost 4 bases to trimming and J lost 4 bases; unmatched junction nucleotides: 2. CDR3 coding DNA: TGTGCCAGCAGCTCGACTAGCGGGAGTTACAATGAGCAGTTCTTC. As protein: CASSSTSGSYNEQFF.

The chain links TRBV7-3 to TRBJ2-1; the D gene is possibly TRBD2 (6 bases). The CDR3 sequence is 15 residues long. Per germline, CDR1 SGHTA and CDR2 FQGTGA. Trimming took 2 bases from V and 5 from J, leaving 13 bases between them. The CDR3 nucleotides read TGTGCCAGCAGCTTATCAGGGCGGGGTCACAATGAGCAGTTCTTC. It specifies CASSLSGRGHNEQFF.

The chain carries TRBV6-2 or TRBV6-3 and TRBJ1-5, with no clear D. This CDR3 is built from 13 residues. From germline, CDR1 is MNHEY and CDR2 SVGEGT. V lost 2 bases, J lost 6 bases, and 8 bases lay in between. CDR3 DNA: TGTGCCAGCAGTTACACTGGGAGTCAGCCCCAGCATTTT. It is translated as CASSYTGSQPQHF.

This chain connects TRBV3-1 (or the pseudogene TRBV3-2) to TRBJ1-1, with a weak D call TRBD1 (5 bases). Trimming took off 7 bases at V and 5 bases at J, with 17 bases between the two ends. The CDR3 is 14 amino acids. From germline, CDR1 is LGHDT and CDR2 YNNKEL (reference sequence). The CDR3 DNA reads TGTGCCAGCAACCTTGGGGGGGTAGGGACTGAAGCTTTCTTT. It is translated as CASNLGGVGTEAFF.